The next 22 T cell receptor beta chains were all read from a single sample in a study of blood T cell repertoires in COVID-19 (dated by TCRdb to 2020 to 2022). Receptor libraries were prepared by the immunoSEQ multiplex PCR assay. The table was pulled from immuneACCESS by TCRdb, which kept in-frame rearrangements only. Such tables lose some clones; where checked, under half of the loss comes from unresolved V genes, and the rest has no known cause. This sample gives 200,000 to 250,000 clones in total; approximately 90% of them show up just once. The ten largest make up approximately 6.2% of the sample. Sequencing was performed on peripheral blood. The receptors were gathered from a man in his fifties or sixties who had recovered from COVID-19.

V usage is TRBV5-1 and J usage is TRBJ2-7; 8 bases map to TRBD2. This CDR3 has 16 amino acids. Looked up from germline, CDR1 is SGHRS and CDR2 is YFSETQ. Trimming took 5 bases from V and 0 from J; bases not matched to a gene: 10. CDR3 residues: CASSFPLSGISYEQYF. CDR3 in DNA: TGCGCCAGCAGTTTTCCACTTAGCGGGATCTCCTACGAGCAGTACTTC.

In this sample, this clone turned up a few times. The V and J genes are TRBV7-2 and TRBJ1-2, with unresolved D. Trimming took off 3 bases at V and 3 bases at J, with 8 bases between the two ends. The CDR3 covers 13 residues. The V gene's germline CDR1 is SGHTA and CDR2 FQGNSA. For the CDR3, the DNA is TGTGCCAGCAGCTTTTACAGAGACTATGGCTACACCTTC. Translated, it gives CASSFYRDYGYTF.

V gene TRBV28 combines with J gene TRBJ2-1, with a tentative D call TRBD1 (5 bases). Germline assignment: CDR1 MDHEN and CDR2 SYDVKM. The CDR3 sequence is 14 residues long. V lost 5 bases and J lost 4, with 12 bases in between. The CDR3 DNA sequence: TGTGCCAGCAGTCAACCTGACAGATACAATGAGCAGTTCTTC. Protein product: CASSQPDRYNEQFF.

The chain carries TRBV5-1 and TRBJ1-1; TRBD1 agrees at 7 bases. Germline CDR1 is SGHRS and CDR2 is YFSETQ. J was trimmed by 1 base and V by 4 bases; bases with no gene match: 4. The length of the CDR3 is 14 residues. CDR3 DNA sequence: TGCGCCAGCAGCCTCTGGGACAGGAACACTGAAGCTTTCTTT. It is translated as CASSLWDRNTEAFF.

The gene calls are TRBV11-1 and TRBJ2-7; 11 bases agree with TRBD1. V was pared by 4 bases and J by 5 bases, with 4 bases of the junction left unmatched. This CDR3 has 14 amino acids. The germline V gene encodes CDR1 SGHAT and CDR2 FQDESV (reference sequence). CDR3 in DNA: TGTGCCAGCAGCTGGGACAGGGGGGCCGACGAGCAGTACTTC. Translation: CASSWDRGADEQYF.

This chain connects TRBV6-4 to TRBJ1-2, with TRBD1 matching 7 bases. This CDR3 region has 17 residues. The V and J ends lost 0 bases and 8 bases, in that order; junction bases with no gene match: 15. Germline V gives CDR1 MRHNA, CDR2 SNTAGT. In DNA form, the CDR3 reads TGTGCCAGCAGTGACTCTAGCGCAGGGGGTGACTCACAAGGCTACACCTTC. Translation gives CASSDSSAGGDSQGYTF.

This chain connects TRBV6-6 to TRBJ1-6, with D hard to call. The V and J ends lost 1 base and 8 bases respectively, with 9 bases between them. CDR1 is MNHNY and CDR2 is SVGAGI in the germline V gene (reference sequence). The CDR3 has 14 amino acids. The CDR3 loop reads CASSYYESDSPLHF. In DNA, the CDR3 is TGTGCCAGCAGTTACTACGAGTCCGATTCACCCCTCCACTTT.

This chain connects TRBV4-1 to TRBJ2-7, with D hard to call. This CDR3 has 14 residues. Trimming left V 0 bases short and J 7 bases short, with 13 bases between. Germline assignment: CDR1 MGHRA and CDR2 YSYEKL. The CDR3 DNA follows: TGCGCCAGCAGCCAAGAGCGCCTCTTCGGGGAGCAGTACTTC. It translates to CASSQERLFGEQYF.

The chain couples TRBV27 to TRBJ1-6; a weak D match, TRBD1 (6 bases). Germline V gene sequence: CDR1 MNHEY, CDR2 SMNVEV (reference sequence). Trimming pared 5 bases from V and 9 bases from J, leaving 17 bases between. This CDR3 region has 15 residues. For the CDR3, the DNA is TGTGCCAGCAGTCTCTCCCCTCGGGGGGCTTCACCCCTCCACTTT. Amino acid sequence: CASSLSPRGASPLHF.

This sequence joins TRBV28 and TRBJ2-7; possible D gene TRBD2, 6 bases. The germline V gene has CDR1 MDHEN and CDR2 SYDVKM. CDR3 length: 15 amino acids. V lost 9 bases, J lost 5 bases, and 23 bases lay in between. CDR3: CASDSRGSGRNEQYF. CDR3 nucleotides: TGTGCCAGTGACTCTCGAGGGTCGGGGAGGAACGAGCAGTACTTC.

The chain recombines TRBV19 with TRBJ2-5; D is unclear. The CDR3 is 13 amino acids. Germline CDR1 and CDR2: LNHDA and SQIVND (reference sequence). Trimming removed 3 bases at V and 2 bases at J, with 7 bases between. The CDR3 nucleotides read TGTGCCAGTAGTATTCCCGGTCAAGAGACCCAGTACTTC. It codes for CASSIPGQETQYF.

The genes are TRBV28 and TRBJ1-2; D perhaps matches TRBD1 (5 bases). The germline V gene has CDR1 MDHEN and CDR2 SYDVKM. The V end was cut by 7 bases, the J end by 4 bases, with 10 bases between. CDR3 length equals 12 residues. In DNA, the CDR3 is TGTGCCAGCAAGGGGCAATCCTATGGCTACACCTTC. Encoded protein: CASKGQSYGYTF.

This chain uses TRBV18 with TRBJ1-4; tentatively, D is TRBD1 (5 bases). CDR3 length equals 13 residues. Germline V gene sequence: CDR1 KGHSH, CDR2 LQKENI. V was pared by 6 bases and J by 3 bases, with 8 bases between. The chain's CDR3 is CASSTGSNEKLFF. CDR3 DNA: TGTGCCAGCTCTACAGGATCTAATGAAAAACTGTTTTTT.

The chain is built from TRBV19 and TRBJ2-7; tentative D call: TRBD2 (6 bases). Germline V gene lookup returns CDR1 LNHDA and CDR2 SQIVND (reference sequence). The CDR3 runs 15 residues. Between the trimmed V and J ends, which lost 4 bases and 6 bases, there was a span of 19 bases. For the CDR3, the DNA is TGTGCCAGTAGTACAATCCAGGGAAGCGGGCTCGAGCAGTACTTC. Translated, it gives CASSTIQGSGLEQYF.

The gene calls are TRBV28 and TRBJ1-5; no firm D call. Between the trimmed V and J ends, which lost 8 bases and 2 bases, there was a span of 13 bases. Germline-derived CDR1 and CDR2 are MDHEN and SYDVKM. The CDR3 runs to 14 residues. The CDR3 here is CASETGRGNQPQHF. CDR3 DNA: TGTGCCAGCGAGACCGGGAGAGGCAATCAGCCCCAGCATTTT.

This chain connects TRBV5-1 to TRBJ2-7; 9 bases align to TRBD1. CDR3 size: 16 residues. J lost 5 bases, V lost 2 bases, and 11 bases had no gene match. Looked up from germline, CDR1 is SGHRS and CDR2 is YFSETQ. This CDR3 reads CASSLVVGTGNHEQYF. The CDR3, as DNA: TGCGCCAGCAGCTTAGTGGTAGGGACAGGGAACCACGAGCAGTACTTC.

V gene TRBV5-1 combines with J gene TRBJ1-5, with 9 bases fitting TRBD1. This CDR3 comprises 15 residues. From germline, CDR1 is SGHRS and CDR2 YFSETQ. Germline trimming cut 0 bases from V and 5 bases from J; bases unmatched to any gene: 3. The CDR3 nucleotides read TGCGCCAGCAGCTTGGGAGACAGGGGGGATCAGCCCCAGCATTTT. It codes for CASSLGDRGDQPQHF.

This sequence joins TRBV7-2 and TRBJ1-5; 9 bases match TRBD1. Germline CDR1 is SGHTA and CDR2 is FQGNSA. The CDR3 has 14 residues. The V segment lost 4 bases and the J segment 6 bases; nucleotides outside the gene matches: 4. The DNA for the CDR3 is TGTGCCAGCAGCTCTACAGGGGGCCCTCAGCCCCAGCATTTT. Translation gives CASSSTGGPQPQHF.

This sequence joins TRBV2 and TRBJ1-6, with D tentatively TRBD1 (6 bases). This CDR3 spans 14 amino acids. V was shortened by 1 base and J by 15 bases, with 16 bases between the two germline ends. From germline, CDR1 is SNHLY and CDR2 FYNNEI. This chain's CDR3 is CASSEVPGPGDLHF. The CDR3 region has the DNA TGTGCCAGCAGTGAAGTGCCAGGGCCAGGGGACCTCCACTTT.

J is TRBJ1-6 and V is TRBV5-1; 9 bases fit TRBD1. Germline-derived CDR1 and CDR2 are SGHRS and YFSETQ. V was clipped by 1 base and J by 8 bases; unmatched bases: 4. This CDR3 spans 15 amino acids. DNA for the CDR3: TGCGCCAGCAGCTTGCCTGGGGACAGGGATTCACCCCTCCACTTT. Translation gives CASSLPGDRDSPLHF.

The V call is TRBV12-5, the J call TRBJ1-1; D is perhaps TRBD1 (5 bases). This CDR3 is built from 14 residues. Trimming stripped 6 bases from V and 10 bases from J, with 21 bases between. Per the germline V gene, CDR1 is LGHNT and CDR2 is FRNRAP. CDR3 nucleotides: TGTGCTAGTGGCAGGTCAGGAGGGGATAAAGTAGCTTTCTTT. Translated: CASGRSGGDKVAFF. Full variable domain (missing parts from reference TRBV12-5 and TRBJ1-1): DARVTQTPRHKVTEMGQEVTMRCQPILGHNTVFWYRQTMMQGLELLAYFRNRAPLDDSGMPKDRFSAEMPDATLATLKIQPSEPRDSAVYFCASGRSGGDKVAFFGQGTRLTVV.

The chain links TRBV7-3 to TRBJ2-1, with 7 bases aligning to TRBD2. This CDR3 region has 16 residues. Germline CDR1 reads SGHTA; CDR2 reads FQGTGA. V dropped 0 bases and J dropped 5; count of bases not matched to a gene: 7. CDR3 sequence reads: CASSLTAGLRDNEQFF. DNA of the CDR3: TGTGCCAGCAGCTTAACCGCGGGACTAAGGGACAATGAGCAGTTCTTC.